These T cell receptor beta chains were read from a single sample in a study of a mutant IDH1 vaccine in newly diagnosed glioma. TCRdb's copy holds only in-frame clones and misses some; the assay was immunoSEQ multiplex PCR. The sample contains about 38,000 clones, roughly 92% of which appear only once. The sample in question was PBMCs, obtained from a glioma patient treated with radiotherapy, temozolomide or both. Receptors originate from a man aged 18 to 30 with glioma. CDR3s include the opening cysteine and the closing phenylalanine or tryptophan. The order of the fields is D gene, J gene, clone size, V gene, CDR3 protein, CDR3 DNA. The D gene is left open where the match is weak. Rows give clone size only sometimes, using once, few, many, or a class for an expanded clone.

TRBD1 | TRBJ1-2 | once | TRBV28 | CASSLSYPGGEGYTF | TGTGCCAGCAGTTTATCTTACCCAGGGGGGGAGGGCTACACCTTC
NA | TRBJ1-2 | NA | TRBV4-3 | CASSQVEGVGYGYTF | TGCGCCAGCAGCCAAGTTGAGGGGGTAGGCTATGGCTACACCTTC
NA | TRBJ1-4 | NA | TRBV6-1 | CASSLQEREKLFF | TGTGCCAGCAGTCTGCAGGAACGAGAAAAACTGTTTTTT
NA | TRBJ1-2 | NA | TRBV30 | CAWRSQPTNGYTF | TGTGCCTGGAGATCCCAACCGACCAATGGCTACACCTTC
TRBD2 | TRBJ2-1 | NA | TRBV29-1 | CSSISGRVPYNEQFF | TGCAGCTCGATTAGCGGGAGGGTACCCTACAATGAGCAGTTCTTC
NA | TRBJ1-4 | NA | TRBV6-6 | CASSVGGKGEEKLFF | TGTGCCAGCTCCGTGGGGGGCAAAGGGGAAGAAAAACTGTTTTTT
NA | TRBJ2-1 | NA | TRBV7-2 | CASSLIGNEQFF | TGTGCCAGCAGCTTAATTGGCAATGAGCAGTTCTTC
NA | TRBJ1-1 | NA | TRBV7-9 | CASSFPMDRMNTEAFF | TGTGCCAGCAGCTTTCCGATGGACAGAATGAACACTGAAGCTTTCTTT
NA | TRBJ1-2 | NA | TRBV7-2 | CASSRRSNYGYTF | TGTGCCAGCAGCCGACGGTCCAACTATGGCTACACCTTC
TRBD2 | TRBJ2-7 | NA | TRBV6-1 | CASSEPPSGGPYEQYF | TGTGCCAGCAGTGAACCTCCTAGCGGGGGACCCTACGAGCAGTACTTC
NA | TRBJ2-7 | NA | TRBV29-1 | CSVGSTAYEQYF | TGCAGCGTTGGCTCGACGGCTTACGAGCAGTACTTC
TRBD2 | TRBJ2-1 | NA | TRBV4-3 | CASSQDAGTNPNNEQFF | TGCGCCAGCAGCCAAGATGCAGGGACTAACCCTAACAATGAGCAGTTCTTC
NA | TRBJ2-1 | NA | TRBV12-1 | CASSRPGDEQFF | TGTGCCAGCAGCCGTCCTGGCGATGAGCAGTTCTTC
TRBD2 | TRBJ2-5 | NA | TRBV10-3 | CAISAGGQETQYF | TGTGCCATCAGTGCGGGGGGCCAAGAGACCCAGTACTTC
TRBD2 | TRBJ2-7 | once | TRBV11-3 | CASSSTGLAGISEQYF | TGTGCCAGCAGCTCTACTGGACTAGCGGGAATTAGCGAGCAGTACTTC
TRBD2 | TRBJ2-2 | NA | TRBV5-6 | CASSSFLAGLKTGELFF | TGTGCCAGCAGCTCCTTCCTAGCGGGTCTTAAGACCGGGGAGCTGTTTTTT
NA | TRBJ2-1 | NA | TRBV27 | CASSLDQNNEQFF | TGTGCCAGCAGTTTAGACCAAAACAATGAGCAGTTCTTC
NA | TRBJ1-1 | once | TRBV7-9 | CASSPGGTEAFF | TGTGCCAGCAGCCCGGGGGGCACTGAAGCTTTCTTT
NA | TRBJ2-2 | NA | TRBV6-4 | CASSDLGTGELFF | TGTGCCAGCAGTGACCTAGGCACCGGGGAGCTGTTTTTT
TRBD2 | TRBJ2-1 | NA | TRBV27 | CASSYYSSGERFF | TGTGCCAGCAGTTACTATTCTAGCGGAGAGCGGTTCTTC
NA | TRBJ2-1 | NA | TRBV7-2 | CASSLLVGSYNEQFF | TGTGCCAGCAGCTTACTAGTGGGATCCTACAATGAGCAGTTCTTC
TRBD2 | TRBJ2-1 | NA | TRBV6-4 | CASSDSSSGDYNEQFF | TGTGCCAGCAGTGACTCGAGCAGCGGGGACTACAATGAGCAGTTCTTC
TRBD1 | TRBJ1-5 | NA | TRBV15 | CATSREQGHQPQHF | TGTGCCACCAGCAGGGAACAGGGGCATCAGCCCCAGCATTTT
NA | TRBJ1-4 | NA | TRBV6-6 | CASRPLGAKTNEKLFF | TGTGCCAGCAGGCCCCTGGGGGCCAAGACTAATGAAAAACTGTTTTTT
TRBD2 | TRBJ2-7 | NA | TRBV9 | CASSVEGRLAGAEQYF | TGTGCCAGCAGCGTAGAAGGACGACTAGCGGGAGCCGAGCAGTACTTC
TRBD1 | TRBJ2-7 | NA | TRBV29-1 | CSVEDHRGQIYEQYF | TGCAGCGTTGAAGATCATAGGGGACAGATCTACGAGCAGTACTTC
NA | TRBJ1-1 | NA | TRBV28 | CASSLWGLGTEAFF | TGTGCCAGCAGTTTATGGGGGCTCGGGACTGAAGCTTTCTTT
TRBD2 | TRBJ2-1 | NA | TRBV4-2 | CASSQVPAGNEQFF | TGTGCCAGCAGCCAAGTCCCAGCGGGGAATGAGCAGTTCTTC
TRBD1 | TRBJ1-3 | few | TRBV18 | CASSFGGTGVGNTIYF | TGTGCCAGCTCATTCGGCGGGACAGGGGTTGGAAACACCATATATTTT
NA | TRBJ1-4 | once | TRBV15 | CATSRSTGAREKLFF | TGTGCCACCAGCAGGAGTACTGGGGCAAGGGAAAAACTGTTTTTT
NA | TRBJ2-4 | NA | TRBV19 | CASSGADKNIQYF | TGTGCCAGTAGCGGGGCAGACAAAAACATTCAGTACTTC
NA | TRBJ2-2 | once | TRBV6-1 | CASSITGPGELFF | TGTGCCAGCAGTATTACAGGGCCCGGGGAGCTGTTTTTT
TRBD1 | TRBJ2-6 | NA | TRBV27 | CASRTGVGGANVLTF | TGTGCCAGCCGGACAGGGGTTGGGGGGGCCAACGTCCTGACTTTC
NA | TRBJ2-7 | NA | TRBV5-4 | CASSLGTDRAYEQYF | TGTGCCAGCAGCTTGGGAACGGACAGAGCCTACGAGCAGTACTTC
NA | TRBJ1-2 | NA | TRBV9 | CASSVGTSPGGYTF | TGTGCCAGCAGCGTAGGCACCTCCCCCGGGGGCTACACCTTC
NA | TRBJ2-5 | NA | TRBV15 | CATSRGKRGLQETQYF | TGTGCCACCAGCAGAGGGAAGAGGGGTCTTCAAGAGACCCAGTACTTC
NA | TRBJ2-5 | NA | TRBV10-3 | CASLDEGLQETQYF | TGTGCCTCCCTCGACGAGGGGCTTCAAGAGACCCAGTACTTC
NA | TRBJ2-2 | NA | TRBV28 | CASRYFGELFF | TGTGCCAGCAGGTACTTCGGGGAGCTGTTTTTT
TRBD2 | TRBJ2-3 | NA | TRBV4-3 | CASSPSGRSTDTQYF | TGCGCCAGCAGCCCAAGCGGGAGAAGCACAGATACGCAGTATTTT
NA | TRBJ2-3 | NA | TRBV20-1 | CSAITDTQYF | TGCAGTGCCATCACAGATACGCAGTATTTT
NA | TRBJ1-2 | NA | TRBV18 | CASSPSSFTEGYTF | TGTGCCAGCTCACCAAGCTCTTTCACAGAGGGCTACACCTTC
NA | TRBJ1-2 | NA | TRBV25-1 | CASSEDGRAYGYTF | TGTGCCAGCAGTGAAGATGGCAGGGCTTATGGCTACACCTTC
NA | TRBJ2-7 | NA | TRBV11-3 | CASSPGPSYEQYF | TGTGCCAGCAGCCCCGGGCCCTCCTACGAGCAGTACTTC
NA | TRBJ2-1 | NA | TRBV29-1 | CSVAREPYNEQFF | TGCAGCGTTGCCAGGGAACCCTACAATGAGCAGTTCTTC
TRBD1 | TRBJ2-7 | NA | TRBV7-9 | CASSPRTGAIDEQYF | TGTGCCAGCAGCCCGAGGACAGGGGCCATTGACGAGCAGTACTTC
NA | TRBJ2-7 | once | TRBV7-9 | CASSSGGGRPPYEQYF | TGTGCCAGCAGCTCAGGGGGCGGGAGGCCTCCCTACGAGCAGTACTTC
TRBD1 | TRBJ2-1 | NA | TRBV30 | CAWTGQGGSEQFF | TGTGCCTGGACGGGACAGGGGGGGAGTGAGCAGTTCTTC
NA | TRBJ2-1 | NA | TRBV27 | CASSWGSGSYNEQFF | TGTGCCAGCAGTTGGGGTTCGGGCTCCTACAATGAGCAGTTCTTC
NA | TRBJ1-5 | NA | TRBV27 | CASSLSSNQPQHF | TGTGCCAGCAGTCTATCAAGCAATCAGCCCCAGCATTTT
NA | TRBJ1-5 | NA | TRBV4-1 | CASSQDANQPQHF | TGCGCCAGCAGCCAAGATGCCAATCAGCCCCAGCATTTT
NA | TRBJ2-7 | NA | TRBV10-3 | CAISELRSGATYEQYF | TGTGCCATCAGTGAGCTCCGGTCAGGGGCAACCTACGAGCAGTACTTC
TRBD1 | TRBJ1-1 | once | TRBV14 | CASSFRQGALGTEAFF | TGTGCCAGCAGCTTTCGACAGGGGGCGTTGGGCACTGAAGCTTTCTTT
TRBD1 | TRBJ2-5 | NA | TRBV7-8 | CASSDPVGDRGFGETQYF | TGTGCCAGCAGCGACCCCGTCGGTGACAGGGGGTTTGGAGAGACCCAGTACTTC
TRBD2 | TRBJ2-1 | NA | TRBV4-3 | CASSQDPSGRGLINEQFF | TGCGCCAGCAGCCAAGATCCTAGCGGGAGAGGCCTAATCAATGAGCAGTTCTTC